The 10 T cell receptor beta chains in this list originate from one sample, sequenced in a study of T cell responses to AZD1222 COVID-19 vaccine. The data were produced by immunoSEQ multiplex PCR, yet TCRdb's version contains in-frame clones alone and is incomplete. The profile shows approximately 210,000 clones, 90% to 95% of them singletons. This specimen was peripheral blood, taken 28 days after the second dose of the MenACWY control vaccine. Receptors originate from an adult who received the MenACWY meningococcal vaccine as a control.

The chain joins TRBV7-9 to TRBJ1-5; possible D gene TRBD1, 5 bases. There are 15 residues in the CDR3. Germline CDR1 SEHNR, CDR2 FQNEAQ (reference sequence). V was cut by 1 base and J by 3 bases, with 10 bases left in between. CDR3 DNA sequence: TGTGCCAGCAGCTTAGGGGGCCTCGCCAATCAGCCCCAGCATTTT. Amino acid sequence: CASSLGGLANQPQHF.

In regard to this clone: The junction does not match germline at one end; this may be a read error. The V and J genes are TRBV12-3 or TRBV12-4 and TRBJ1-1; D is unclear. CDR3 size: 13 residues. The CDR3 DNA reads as TGTGCCAGCCGTTTATTACGGGACACTGAAGCTTTCTTT. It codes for CASRLLRDTEAFF.

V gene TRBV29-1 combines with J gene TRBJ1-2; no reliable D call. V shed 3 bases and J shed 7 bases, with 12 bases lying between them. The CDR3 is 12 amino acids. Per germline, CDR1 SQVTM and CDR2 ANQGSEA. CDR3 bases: TGCAGCGTTGATAGGAGGGCGTTTGGCTACACCTTC. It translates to CSVDRRAFGYTF.

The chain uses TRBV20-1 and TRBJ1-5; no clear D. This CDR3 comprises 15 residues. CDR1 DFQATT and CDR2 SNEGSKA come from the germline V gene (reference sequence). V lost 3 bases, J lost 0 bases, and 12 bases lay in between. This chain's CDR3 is CSASGGEGSNQPQHF. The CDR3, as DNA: TGCAGTGCTAGTGGAGGAGAAGGTAGCAATCAGCCCCAGCATTTT.

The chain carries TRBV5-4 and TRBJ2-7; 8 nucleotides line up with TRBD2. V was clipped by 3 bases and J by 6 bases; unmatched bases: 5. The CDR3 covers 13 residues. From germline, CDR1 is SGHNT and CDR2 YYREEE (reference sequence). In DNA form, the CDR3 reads TGTGCCAGCAGCTGGGGACTAGTCTCCGAGCAGTACTTC. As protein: CASSWGLVSEQYF.

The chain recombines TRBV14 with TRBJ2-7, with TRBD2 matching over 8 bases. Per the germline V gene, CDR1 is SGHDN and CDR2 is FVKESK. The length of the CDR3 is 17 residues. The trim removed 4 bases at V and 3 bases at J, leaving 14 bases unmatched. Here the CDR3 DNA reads TGTGCCAGCAGCCTCCCACCAGGGGCGGGAGGACACTACGAGCAGTACTTC. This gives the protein CASSLPPGAGGHYEQYF.

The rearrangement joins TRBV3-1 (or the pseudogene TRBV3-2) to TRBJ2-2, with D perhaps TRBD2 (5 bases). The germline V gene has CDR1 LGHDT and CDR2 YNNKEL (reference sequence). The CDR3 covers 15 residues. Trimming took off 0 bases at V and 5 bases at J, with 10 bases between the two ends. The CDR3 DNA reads TGTGCCAGCAGCCAAGATCGACGGGAAACCGGGGAGCTGTTTTTT. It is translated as CASSQDRRETGELFF.

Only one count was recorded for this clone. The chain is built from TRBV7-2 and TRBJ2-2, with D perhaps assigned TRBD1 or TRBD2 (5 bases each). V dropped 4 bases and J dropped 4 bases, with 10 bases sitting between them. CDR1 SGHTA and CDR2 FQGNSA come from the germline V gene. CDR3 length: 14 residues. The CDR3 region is CASSSGPSTGELFF. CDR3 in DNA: TGTGCCAGCAGCTCGGGACCGAGCACCGGGGAGCTGTTTTTT.

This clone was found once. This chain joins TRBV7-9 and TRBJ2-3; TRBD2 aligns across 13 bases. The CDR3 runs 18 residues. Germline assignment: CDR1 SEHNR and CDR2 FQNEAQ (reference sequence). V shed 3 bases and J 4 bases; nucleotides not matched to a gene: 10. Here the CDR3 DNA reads TGTGCCAGCAGCTTCCCTACCGGGACTAGCGGGGTATCAGATACGCAGTATTTT. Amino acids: CASSFPTGTSGVSDTQYF. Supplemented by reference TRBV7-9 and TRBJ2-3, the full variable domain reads DTGVSQNPRHKITKRGQNVTFRCDPISEHNRLYWYRQTLGQGPEFLTYFQNEAQLEKSRLLSDRFSAERPKGSFSTLEIQRTEQGDSAMYLCASSFPTGTSGVSDTQYFGPGTRLTVL.

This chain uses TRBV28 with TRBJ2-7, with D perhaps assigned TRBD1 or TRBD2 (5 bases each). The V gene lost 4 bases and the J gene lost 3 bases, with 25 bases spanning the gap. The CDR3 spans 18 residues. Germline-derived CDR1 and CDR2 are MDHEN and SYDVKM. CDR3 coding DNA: TGTGCCAGCAGTTCCCCCCATGGTAGAGGGGCTAACAACTACGAGCAGTACTTC. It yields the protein CASSSPHGRGANNYEQYF.